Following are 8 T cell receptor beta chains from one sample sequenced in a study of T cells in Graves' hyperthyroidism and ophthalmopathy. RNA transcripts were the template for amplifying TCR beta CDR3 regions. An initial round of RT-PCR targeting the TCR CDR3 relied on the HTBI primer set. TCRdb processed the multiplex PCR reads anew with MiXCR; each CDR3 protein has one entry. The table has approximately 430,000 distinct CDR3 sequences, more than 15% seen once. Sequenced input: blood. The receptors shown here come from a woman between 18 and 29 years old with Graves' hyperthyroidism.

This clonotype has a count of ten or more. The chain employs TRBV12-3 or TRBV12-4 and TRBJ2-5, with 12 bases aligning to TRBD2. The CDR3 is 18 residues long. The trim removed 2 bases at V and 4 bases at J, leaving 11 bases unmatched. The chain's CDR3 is CASSLRLAGVWGGETQYF. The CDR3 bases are TGTGCCAGCAGTTTAAGACTAGCGGGAGTCTGGGGTGGAGAGACCCAGTACTTC.

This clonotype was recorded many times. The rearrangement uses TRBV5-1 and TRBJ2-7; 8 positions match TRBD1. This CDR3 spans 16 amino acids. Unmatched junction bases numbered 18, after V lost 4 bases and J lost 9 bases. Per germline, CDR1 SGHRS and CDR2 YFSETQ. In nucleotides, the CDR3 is TGCGCCAGCAGCCCCGGACAGGGCGTATCCTTATCGGGGCAGTACTTC. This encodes CASSPGQGVSLSGQYF.

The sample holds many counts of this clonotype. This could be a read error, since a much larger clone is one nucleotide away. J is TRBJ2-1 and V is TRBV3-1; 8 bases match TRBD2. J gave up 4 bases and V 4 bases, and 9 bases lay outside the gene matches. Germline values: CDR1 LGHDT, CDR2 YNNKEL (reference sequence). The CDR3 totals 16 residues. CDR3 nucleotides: TGTGCCAGCAGCCGTGGGAGGAGCGGGGGATACAATGAGCAGTTCTTC. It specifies CASSRGRSGGYNEQFF.

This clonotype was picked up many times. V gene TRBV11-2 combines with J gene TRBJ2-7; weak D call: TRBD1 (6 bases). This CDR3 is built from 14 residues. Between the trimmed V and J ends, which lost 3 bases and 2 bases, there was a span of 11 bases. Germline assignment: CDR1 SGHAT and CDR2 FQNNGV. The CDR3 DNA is TGTGCCAGCAGCTTGGGGACAATCACCTACGAGCAGTACTTC. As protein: CASSLGTITYEQYF.

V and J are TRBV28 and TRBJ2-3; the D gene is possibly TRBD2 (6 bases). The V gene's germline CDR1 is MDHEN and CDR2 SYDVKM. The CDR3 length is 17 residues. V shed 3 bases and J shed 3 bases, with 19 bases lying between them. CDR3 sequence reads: CASSFKPAGQETDTQYF. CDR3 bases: TGTGCCAGCAGTTTTAAACCAGCGGGCCAGGAAACAGATACGCAGTATTTT.

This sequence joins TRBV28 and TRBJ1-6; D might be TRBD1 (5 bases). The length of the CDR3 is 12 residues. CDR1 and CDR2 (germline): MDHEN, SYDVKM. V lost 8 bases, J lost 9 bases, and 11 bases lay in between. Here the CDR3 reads CASGAVGSPLHF. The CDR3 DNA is TGTGCCAGCGGGGCGGTTGGTTCACCCCTCCACTTT.

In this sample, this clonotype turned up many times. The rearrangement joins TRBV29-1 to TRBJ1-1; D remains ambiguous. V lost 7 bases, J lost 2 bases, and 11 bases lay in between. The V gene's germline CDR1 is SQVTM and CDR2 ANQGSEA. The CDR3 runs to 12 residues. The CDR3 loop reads CSASQINTEAFF. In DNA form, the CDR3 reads TGCAGCGCCTCCCAGATCAACACTGAAGCTTTCTTT.

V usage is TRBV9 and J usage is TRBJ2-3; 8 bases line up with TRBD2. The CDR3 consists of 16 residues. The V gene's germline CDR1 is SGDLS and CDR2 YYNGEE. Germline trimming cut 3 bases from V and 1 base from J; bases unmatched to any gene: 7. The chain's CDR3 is CASSGVGGAGTDTQYF. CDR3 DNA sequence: TGTGCCAGCAGCGGCGTCGGGGGGGCCGGCACAGATACGCAGTATTTT.